Listed below are T cell receptor beta chains from one sample, sequenced in a study of blood T cell repertoires in COVID-19. TCRdb's table, derived via immunoSEQ multiplex PCR, lists solely in-frame clones and lacks some. The repertoire has 140,000 to 150,000 clones, approximately 92% of them found once; the top ten carry roughly 12%. Sequencing used peripheral blood. The receptors here all came from a man aged 18-30 years with COVID-19, enrolled during active disease. Both conserved end residues are part of each CDR3. The D gene is left open where the match is weak. Size is omitted from some rows. Given values are once, few, many or a class for expanded clones.

CDR3 length,clone size,V gene,D gene,J gene,CDR3 DNA,CDR3 protein
13,.,TRBV19,TRBD2,TRBJ2-1,TGTGCCAGTGGTTTAGCGGGAACCACTGAGCAGTTCTTC,CASGLAGTTEQFF
14,.,TRBV10-3,TRBD2,TRBJ2-7,TGTGCCACCGAGGGAGCGGGACTCTCCTACGAGCAGTACTTC,CATEGAGLSYEQYF
14,.,TRBV7-2,TRBD2,TRBJ2-4,TGTGCCAGCAGCGTTACTAGCGGGAGTGACATTCAGTACTTC,CASSVTSGSDIQYF
15,.,TRBV18,TRBD1,TRBJ2-1,TGTGCCAGCTCGGAGGACAGGGGCTTAGCCAATGAGCAGTTCTTC,CASSEDRGLANEQFF
14,.,TRBV7-2,.,TRBJ1-4,TGTGCCAGCAGCCCGGGGGGGGCTAATGAAAAACTGCTTTTT,CASSPGGANEKLLF
16,.,TRBV19,TRBD2,TRBJ2-1,TGTGCCAGTAGTATTGGCCTAGCGGGCCTTTTGGATGAGCAGTTCTTC,CASSIGLAGLLDEQFF
15,.,TRBV11-2,.,TRBJ2-1,TGTGCCAGCAGCCCCTGGACAGCCTCCTACAATGAGCAGTTCTTC,CASSPWTASYNEQFF
15,.,TRBV19,TRBD1,TRBJ1-5,TGTGCCAGTAGTATAGATCGGACAGGGGATCAGCCCCAGCATTTT,CASSIDRTGDQPQHF
14,.,TRBV6-4,TRBD1,TRBJ2-7,TGTGCCAGCAGTGACGGGACAGGGGGCAACGAGCAGTACTTC,CASSDGTGGNEQYF
15,.,TRBV30,.,TRBJ1-3,TGTGCCTGGAGTTTCGGGGGGCTCTCTGGAAACACCATATATTTT,CAWSFGGLSGNTIYF
15,.,TRBV7-2,TRBD1,TRBJ2-5,TGTGCCAGCAGCTCCCCCCGGGACAGGGGTGAGACCCAGTACTTC,CASSSPRDRGETQYF
12,.,TRBV5-1,.,TRBJ1-1,TGCGCCAGCAGCTTTACGGTGACTGAAGCTTTCTTT,CASSFTVTEAFF
16,.,TRBV18,.,TRBJ1-3,TGTGCCAGCTCACCGGGACAACCGTTCTCTGGAAACACCATATATTTT,CASSPGQPFSGNTIYF
15,.,TRBV28,.,TRBJ2-7,TGTGCCAGCAGTCCTATAGCGGAGAGCTCCTACGAGCAGTACTTC,CASSPIAESSYEQYF
18,.,TRBV15,.,TRBJ2-1,TGTGCCACCAGCAGAGATCTAAGGGGGAGAGGCTCCTACAATGAGCAGTTCTTC,CATSRDLRGRGSYNEQFF
13,.,TRBV10-3,TRBD1,TRBJ2-2,TGTGCCATCAAGGACAGGCCCACCGGGGAGCTGTTTTTT,CAIKDRPTGELFF
15,.,TRBV25-1,TRBD1,TRBJ2-1,TGTGCCAGCCGCTCGACAGGGGGCTTCCACAATGAGCAGTTCTTC,CASRSTGGFHNEQFF
13,.,TRBV27,.,TRBJ1-1,TGTGCCAGCAGTTCGACAGGGAACACTGAAGCTTTCTTT,CASSSTGNTEAFF
13,.,TRBV4-3,.,TRBJ1-2,TGCGCCAGCAGCCAAGGTCCGAACTATGGCTACACCTTC,CASSQGPNYGYTF
13,.,TRBV14,.,TRBJ2-2,TGTGCCAGCAGCCAAGTTAATCCCGGGGAGCTGTTTTTT,CASSQVNPGELFF
17,.,TRBV5-1,TRBD2,TRBJ2-3,TGCGCCAGCAGCTTGGCGGGACTAGCGGGAGACCCAGATACGCAGTATTTT,CASSLAGLAGDPDTQYF
12,once,TRBV12-5,.,TRBJ2-1,TGTGCTAGTGGTATAACTGACAATGAGCAGTTCTTC,CASGITDNEQFF
17,.,TRBV27,TRBD2,TRBJ2-2,TGTGCCAGCAGTTGGGCTAGCGGGACCGCGAACACCGGGGAGCTGTTTTTT,CASSWASGTANTGELFF
12,once,TRBV11-2,.,TRBJ1-2,TGTGCCAGCAGCCCCCTCGTAGATGGCTACACCTTC,CASSPLVDGYTF
15,.,TRBV7-2,TRBD2,TRBJ2-1,TGTGCCAGCAGCTTGGAACTAGCGGCCTACAATGAGCAGTTCTTC,CASSLELAAYNEQFF
13,.,TRBV29-1,.,TRBJ1-2,TGCAGCGTTGAATTGGAGGGTCTCTATGGCTACACCTTC,CSVELEGLYGYTF
14,few,TRBV7-9,.,TRBJ1-4,TGTGCCAGCAGCTTAACTTTAGGGGGTGAAAAACTGCTTTTT,CASSLTLGGEKLLF
16,.,TRBV7-9,TRBD1,TRBJ1-2,TGTGCCAGCAGCCCCCCGGGACAGGGGGTAAACTATGGCTACACCTTC,CASSPPGQGVNYGYTF
14,.,TRBV28,TRBD1,TRBJ2-5,TGTGCCAGCAAAACGCCCGGGACAGGGGGGACCCAGTACTTC,CASKTPGTGGTQYF
13,.,TRBV9,.,TRBJ1-2,TGTGCCAGCAGCGTAGCTACGAGGCCTGGCTACACCTTC,CASSVATRPGYTF
13,.,TRBV6-1,.,TRBJ1-1,TGTGCCAGCAGTGACGGACAGAACACTGAAGCTTTCTTT,CASSDGQNTEAFF
14,.,TRBV27,TRBD1,TRBJ1-2,TGTGCCAGCAGTAGAGGGACAGCTAACTATGGCTACACCTTC,CASSRGTANYGYTF
15,once,TRBV2,TRBD1,TRBJ1-5,TGTGCCAGCAGCCGGACAGGGCCTAGAGATCAGCCCCAGCATTTT,CASSRTGPRDQPQHF
14,.,TRBV19,TRBD2,TRBJ2-5,TGTGCCAGTAGCCGAGCGGGAGTACAAGAGACCCAGTACTTC,CASSRAGVQETQYF
15,.,TRBV9,TRBD2,TRBJ2-1,TGTGCCAGCAGCGCCTCGGGACTAGCGGGAGACGAGCAGTTCTTC,CASSASGLAGDEQFF
14,.,TRBV6-5,TRBD2,TRBJ2-2,TGTGCCAGCGGGGGGGGACTCCGGTCCGGGGAGCTGTTTTTT,CASGGGLRSGELFF
13,.,TRBV10-3,TRBD1,TRBJ2-1,TGTGCCATCAGACGCGACAGGGGGGAAGAGCAGTTCTTC,CAIRRDRGEEQFF
16,.,TRBV13,TRBD2,TRBJ2-7,TGTGCCAGCAGCTTCCACCTAGCGGGAAAAGCCTACGAGCAGTACTTC,CASSFHLAGKAYEQYF
15,.,TRBV7-2,.,TRBJ1-5,TGTGCCAGCAGCTTATTGGTCGGGAGCAATCAGCCCCAGCATTTT,CASSLLVGSNQPQHF
14,.,TRBV7-2,.,TRBJ2-3,TGTGCCAGCAGCTTAAACAGGGGCACAGATACGCAGTATTTT,CASSLNRGTDTQYF
12,.,TRBV13,.,TRBJ2-5,TGTGCCACCGGACTAGGGGGAGAGACCCAGTACTTC,CATGLGGETQYF
18,.,TRBV29-1,TRBD2,TRBJ2-2,TGCAGCGTTGAAGGGACTGCCGGACTAGCGGGGAACACCGGGGAGCTGTTTTTT,CSVEGTAGLAGNTGELFF
14,.,TRBV12-1,.,TRBJ2-7,TGTGCCAGCAGCTTACGGGACTCCGCCTACGAGCAGTACTTC,CASSLRDSAYEQYF
12,.,TRBV24-1,.,TRBJ1-1,TGTGCCACCAGTGACTTTAACACTGAAGCTTTCTTT,CATSDFNTEAFF
14,.,TRBV19,.,TRBJ1-5,TGTGCCAGTAGTATCTACGGGGAGGACCAGCCCCAGCATTTT,CASSIYGEDQPQHF
14,.,TRBV28,TRBD1,TRBJ1-2,TGTGCCAGCAGATATGGGACAGCGTTCGGGGGCTACACCTTC,CASRYGTAFGGYTF
15,.,TRBV2,.,TRBJ1-5,TGTGCCAGCAGTGAAGCGTGGCGGGGCAATCAGCCCCAGCATTTT,CASSEAWRGNQPQHF
15,.,TRBV10-3,TRBD1,TRBJ2-1,TGTGCCATCAGTGACGGGACAGTCAGTTCGAATGAGCAGTTCTTC,CAISDGTVSSNEQFF
13,few,TRBV5-1,.,TRBJ1-1,TGCGCCAGCAGCTTACAGGGTAACACTGAAGCTTTCTTT,CASSLQGNTEAFF
14,.,TRBV30,TRBD1,TRBJ2-7,TGTGCCTGGACCATGACAGGGTTAACCTACGAGCAGTACTTC,CAWTMTGLTYEQYF
15,.,TRBV19,.,TRBJ1-6,TGTGCCAGTAGTATGAGGTTCGGGAGGAATTCACCCCTCCACTTT,CASSMRFGRNSPLHF
15,.,TRBV28,TRBD1,TRBJ2-5,TGTGCCAGCAGTAGTCGCGACAGGGTTGAAGAGACCCAGTACTTC,CASSSRDRVEETQYF
19,.,TRBV27,TRBD1,TRBJ1-1,TGTGCCAGCAGTTTATCGGTAGACAGGGGTCTCCTCATGAACACTGAAGCTTTCTTT,CASSLSVDRGLLMNTEAFF
19,.,TRBV21-1,.,TRBJ1-1,TGTGCCAGCAGCAAAAACGGCCGACGACAGGGGGTCGATGACACTGAAGCTTTCTTT,CASSKNGRRQGVDDTEAFF
13,.,TRBV2,.,TRBJ2-4,TGTGCCAGCGAAGGGACTGCCAAAAACATTCAGTACTTC,CASEGTAKNIQYF
14,.,TRBV30,TRBD2,TRBJ2-1,TGTGCCTGGAGTGCTAGCGGGGTATACAATGAGCAGTTCTTC,CAWSASGVYNEQFF